The 25 T cell receptor beta chains listed next were all sequenced from one sample in a study of TIL therapy for anti-PD-1-resistant metastatic lung cancer (dated by TCRdb to the early 2020s). Explained via the paper, the time point label denotes: pre-treatment sample, taken before nivolumab and TIL therapy. Baseline tumor samples were excised metastases, mostly pleural nodules or supraclavicular lymph nodes, from the same resection used to grow TIL. The immunoSEQ v3 hsTCRB kit was used to amplify TCR beta CDR3 regions from genomic DNA through bias-controlled multiplex PCR. In TCRdb, the immuneACCESS table is reduced to in-frame sequences with V and J assigned. These tables do not hold every clone; where another copy was compared, an unresolved V gene accounts for under half, and the others remain unexplained. Across this sample there are approximately 87,000 clones, with just over 65% seen only once. Roughly 9.7% of the sample is in the top ten clones.

The starting material was tumor tissue, obtained at baseline. Source of these receptors: a person aged 25-85 years with non-small cell lung cancer.

This clone was found a few times. V and J are TRBV12-3 or TRBV12-4 and TRBJ1-5; the D is unclear. The CDR3 has 13 residues. V gave up 3 bases and J gave up 5 bases, with 8 bases separating them. The CDR3 region is CASSLSAYQPQHF. The CDR3 region has the DNA TGTGCCAGCAGTTTGTCAGCATATCAGCCCCAGCATTTT.

The chain employs TRBV19 and TRBJ1-1; 10 bases align to TRBD1. This CDR3 comprises 16 residues. Germline lookup yields CDR1 LNHDA and CDR2 SQIVND (reference sequence). J lost 1 base, V lost 8 bases, and 10 bases had no gene match. The CDR3: CASEDRGTGPNTEAFF. For the CDR3, the DNA is TGTGCCAGTGAGGACAGGGGGACTGGACCGAACACTGAAGCTTTCTTT.

There are many counts of this clone. The chain has TRBV9 and TRBJ2-5; perhaps TRBD1 as D (6 bases). The CDR3 covers 14 residues. Per germline, CDR1 SGDLS and CDR2 YYNGEE. V lost 4 bases, J lost 5 bases, and 15 bases lay in between. The CDR3 DNA sequence: TGTGCCAGCAGCCTCGAGGGTGACAGGGAGACCCAGTACTTC. It yields the protein CASSLEGDRETQYF.

The CDR3 DNA is TGCGCCAGCAGCACCACGGGACAGATGAACACTGAAGCTTTCTTT. This encodes CASSTTGQMNTEAFF. The V gene is TRBV5-1, the J gene TRBJ1-1; 7 bases are a match to TRBD1. The germline V gene encodes CDR1 SGHRS and CDR2 YFSETQ. The CDR3 runs to 15 residues. V lost 4 bases, J lost 0 bases, and 6 bases stayed unmatched.

This sequence joins TRBV9 and TRBJ2-5, with TRBD2 matching 10 bases. The CDR3 extends over 16 amino acids. V trimming: 4 bases; J trimming: 1 base; junction bases outside the gene matches: 7. Germline CDR1 is SGDLS and CDR2 is YYNGEE. In DNA form, the CDR3 reads TGTGCCAGCAGCCTCTCTAGCGGGAGAATCCAAGAGACCCAGTACTTC. This encodes CASSLSSGRIQETQYF.

The chain carries TRBV12-2 and TRBJ2-3; the D call of TRBD2 is as the table states it, not checked on the DNA. TRBV12-2 corresponds to a pseudogene. The CDR3 is 18 amino acids. The chain's CDR3 is CASRFCPTGTSGTDTQYF. The CDR3, as DNA: TGTGCAAGTCGCTTCTGTCCGACCGGGACTAGCGGCACAGATACGCAGTATTTT.

This clone has more than one count but fewer than ten. This chain joins TRBV25-1 and TRBJ1-1, with D possibly matching TRBD1 (5 bases). Trimming shortened V by 4 bases and J by 5 bases, and 14 bases separated the two germline ends. The CDR3 totals 14 residues. Germline CDR1 MGHDK, CDR2 SYGVNS. CDR3 loop: CASSAIGGGTEAFF. The CDR3 bases are TGTGCCAGCAGTGCTATCGGGGGGGGGACTGAAGCTTTCTTT.

The gene calls are TRBV9 and TRBJ1-4; no definite D call. Trimming cost V 3 bases and J 6 bases, with 12 bases left between them. CDR1 SGDLS and CDR2 YYNGEE come from the germline V gene. The CDR3 contains 14 residues. For the CDR3, the DNA is TGTGCCAGCAGCGAGGATGGACTTGATGAAAAACTGTTTTTT. Translation: CASSEDGLDEKLFF.

This rearrangement joins TRBV12-5 to TRBJ2-2; 10 positions match TRBD2. CDR1 and CDR2 (germline): LGHNT, FRNRAP. After removal of 1 base from V and 4 bases from J, the junction contained 3 bases not matched to a gene. The CDR3 is 16 residues long. The CDR3 coding sequence is TGTGCTAGTGGTTTGGGGCTAGCGGGGGTCACCGGGGAGCTGTTTTTT. Translated, it gives CASGLGLAGVTGELFF.

In DNA, the CDR3 is TGTGCCAGCAGCCCCATGGGGGCAGGGAACTACGAGCAGTACTTC. It translates to CASSPMGAGNYEQYF. The gene calls are TRBV27 and TRBJ2-7; D is possibly TRBD1 (6 bases). The CDR3 runs to 15 residues. The germline V gene has CDR1 MNHEY and CDR2 SMNVEV (reference sequence). With 6 bases removed from V and 3 bases from J, the gap between germline ends came to 18 bases.

This chain joins TRBV7-9 and TRBJ2-6; tentatively, D is TRBD1 (5 bases). The ends were cut back, 3 bases at V and 0 bases at J, with 15 bases in the middle. The CDR3 loop spans 18 amino acids. Germline lookup yields CDR1 SEHNR and CDR2 FQNEAQ (reference sequence). In DNA, the CDR3 is TGTGCCAGCAGCTTTTACGCAGGGCCATCCTCTGGGGCCAACGTCCTGACTTTC. It is translated as CASSFYAGPSSGANVLTF.

The rearrangement joins TRBV13 to TRBJ2-1; a possible D gene is TRBD1 (6 bases). Germline V CDR1 and CDR2: PRHDT, FYEKMQ (reference sequence). The V end lost 5 bases, the J end lost 3 bases, and 14 bases lay between the germline ends. The length of the CDR3 is 15 residues. As DNA, the CDR3 is TGTGCCAGCAGCCCCGAAGGGGGAGTCTACAATGAGCAGTTCTTC. The encoded protein is CASSPEGGVYNEQFF. Based on the CDR3 plus reference TRBV13 and TRBJ2-1, the full variable domain is AAGVIQSPRHLIKEKRETATLKCYPIPRHDTVYWYQQGPGQDPQFLISFYEKMQSDKGSIPDRFSAQQFSDYHSELNMSSLELGDSALYFCASSPEGGVYNEQFFGPGTRLTVL.

The chain recombines TRBV3-1 (or the pseudogene TRBV3-2) with TRBJ2-7; a possible D gene is TRBD2 (8 bases). Germline V gene sequence: CDR1 LGHDT, CDR2 YNNKEL (reference sequence). CDR3 size: 15 residues. The ends were cut back, 4 bases at V and 6 bases at J, with 19 bases in the middle. CDR3 bases: TGTGCCAGCAGCCTGAACGGGAGGGCAGGGGGCGAGCAGTACTTC. It translates to CASSLNGRAGGEQYF.

In its sample, this clone was seen once. As DNA, the CDR3 is TGTGCCAGCAGCCCCCAAAGGCCGGGGAGGGCACTGAATGAGCAGTTCTTC. This translates into CASSPQRPGRALNEQFF. The genes are TRBV14 and TRBJ2-1; 7 bases map to TRBD2. The CDR3 totals 17 residues. CDR1 and CDR2 from the germline V gene are SGHDN and FVKESK. With 4 bases clipped from V and 7 bases from J, the junction kept 16 bases outside the gene matches.

This rearrangement joins TRBV13 to TRBJ1-2; TRBD1 is a possible D gene (5 bases). V lost 4 bases to trimming and J lost 5 bases, with 11 bases between them. This CDR3 spans 13 amino acids. The germline V gene has CDR1 PRHDT and CDR2 FYEKMQ (reference sequence). CDR3 loop: CASSSGTEYGYTF. The CDR3 nucleotides are TGTGCCAGCAGCTCCGGGACGGAGTATGGCTACACCTTC.

The genes are TRBV19 and TRBJ1-6, with unresolved D. Germline lookup yields CDR1 LNHDA and CDR2 SQIVND (reference sequence). V was clipped by 7 bases and J by 9 bases, with 13 bases between them. The CDR3 is made up of 13 amino acids. The CDR3 protein is CASTWSRRSPLHF. The CDR3 DNA sequence: TGTGCCAGTACCTGGAGTCGGCGTTCACCCCTCCACTTT. Full variable domain (missing parts from reference TRBV19 and TRBJ1-6): DGGITQSPKYLFRKEGQNVTLSCEQNLNHDAMYWYRQDPGQGLRLIYYSQIVNDFQKGDIAEGYSVSREKKESFPLTVTSAQKNPTAFYLCASTWSRRSPLHFGNGTRLTVT.

The chain combines TRBV7-2 with TRBJ2-2, with 8 bases identical to TRBD2. Germline CDR1 SGHTA, CDR2 FQGNSA. V shed 6 bases and J 7 bases; nucleotides not matched to a gene: 7. This CDR3 is built from 14 residues. The CDR3 coding sequence is TGTGCCAGCAGAGAGCAGCGGGGGAACGGGGAGCTGTTTTTT. It specifies CASREQRGNGELFF.

The chain employs TRBV11-1 and TRBJ2-7; maybe TRBD1 (6 bases). V lost 4 bases and J 1 base, leaving 11 bases between the germline ends. Germline loops: CDR1 SGHAT, CDR2 FQDESV (reference sequence). The CDR3 has 14 amino acids. CDR3 amino acids: CASSSRTVSYEQYF. CDR3 coding DNA: TGTGCCAGCAGCTCTCGGACAGTATCCTACGAGCAGTACTTC.

V is TRBV6-4 and J is TRBJ2-3; 9 positions match TRBD1. The CDR3 totals 13 residues. CDR1 is MRHNA, CDR2 SNTAGT, per germline. J lost 1 base, V lost 9 bases, and 2 bases had no gene match. CDR3 residues: CASGQGRTDTQYF. The CDR3 DNA reads TGTGCCAGTGGACAGGGGCGCACAGATACGCAGTATTTT.

The chain is built from TRBV24-1 and TRBJ1-2; weak D call: TRBD1 (5 bases). The CDR3 length is 13 residues. Trimming removed 4 bases from V and 7 bases from J, with 12 bases in between. Germline-derived CDR1 and CDR2 are KGHDR and SFDVKD. The CDR3, as DNA: TGTGCCACCAGTGACAGGGCCGGCGGTGGCTACACCTTC. Translating gives CATSDRAGGGYTF.

This clone occurred a few times. The chain employs TRBV6-2 or TRBV6-3 and TRBJ2-1; TRBD2 matches 16 bases. The CDR3 covers 16 residues. V lost 2 bases, J lost 7 bases, and 2 bases stayed unmatched. Germline loops: CDR1 MNHEY, CDR2 SVGEGT. CDR3 in DNA: TGTGCCAGCAGTTACAGGGGACTAGCGGGAGGGAATGAGCAGTTCTTC. Its protein product is CASSYRGLAGGNEQFF.

The rearrangement uses TRBV5-1 and TRBJ2-1; 7 bases map to TRBD2. Germline CDR1 and CDR2: SGHRS and YFSETQ. The CDR3 is 16 amino acids. V lost 0 bases and J lost 0; bases outside the gene matches: 3. CDR3 DNA: TGCGCCAGCAGCTTGGCCCCTAGCGGCTCCTACAATGAGCAGTTCTTC. This translates into CASSLAPSGSYNEQFF.

With regard to this clone: A much larger clone differs from this one at a single base, so this may be a read error. The chain employs TRBV14 and TRBJ2-3; D uncertain. The CDR3 has 13 residues. CDR1 SGHDN and CDR2 FVKESK come from the germline V gene. V shed 0 bases and J shed 6 bases, with 7 bases lying between them. As DNA, the CDR3 is TGTGCCAGCAGCCAAGACTTGGGGGATACGCAGTATTTT. It yields the protein CASSQDLGDTQYF.

This clone was counted between two and nine times. The chain's CDR3 is CASSWDFSGANVLTF. The CDR3 DNA follows: TGTGCCAGCAGCTGGGACTTCTCTGGGGCCAACGTCCTGACTTTC. V usage is TRBV7-2 and J usage is TRBJ2-6; TRBD2 is a possible D gene (6 bases). The CDR3 has 15 amino acids. Per germline, CDR1 SGHTA and CDR2 FQGNSA. The V end was cut by 4 bases, the J end by 0 bases, with 7 bases between.

The V gene is TRBV13, the J gene TRBJ1-2, with D possibly matching TRBD1 (6 bases). The CDR3 runs to 14 residues. Trimming pared 0 bases from V and 4 bases from J, leaving 9 bases between. The V gene's germline CDR1 is PRHDT and CDR2 FYEKMQ (reference sequence). The CDR3 reads CASSLGQGGYGYTF. The CDR3 DNA follows: TGTGCCAGCAGCTTAGGACAGGGAGGCTATGGCTACACCTTC.